This T cell receptor beta chain was sequenced for a study of CD8 T cells in Susac syndrome. Germline V gives CDR1 MNHEY, CDR2 SMNVEV (reference sequence). The CDR3 is 13 residues long. Trimming removed 6 bases at V and 9 bases at J, with 14 bases between. RNA, at about 0.5 to 1 ug, was reverse transcribed with random hexamers. TCRdb called the immunoSEQ multiplex PCR reads again in MiXCR, with one record for every CDR3 protein. The sample carries 250,000 to 300,000 distinct CDR3 sequences, 75% to 85% recorded once. The sequenced sample consisted of CD8+ T cells from PBMCs. The V call is TRBV27, the J call TRBJ1-4; unclear D gene. The TCR was taken from a human donor with multiple sclerosis. CDR3 protein: CASRYLQTKKLFF. The CDR3 nucleotides are TGTGCCAGCAGATACCTACAAACAAAAAAACTGTTTTTT.